These 5 T cell receptor beta chains share one sample of origin, sequenced in a study of cytomegalovirus exposure and HLA in healthy donors. The PCR used 60 Vbeta and 13 Jbeta primers. Some clones are missing from TCRdb's copy, which holds only in-frame ones; the method was immunoSEQ multiplex PCR. This table holds around 100,000 clones, about three quarters found once. The source material was PBMCs. These receptors came from a male donor in good health and CMV-seropositive.

V usage is TRBV9 and J usage is TRBJ2-1; 16 nucleotides match TRBD2. The trim removed 4 bases at V and 9 bases at J, leaving 7 bases unmatched. The CDR3 is 16 amino acids. Germline values: CDR1 SGDLS, CDR2 YYNGEE. CDR3 in amino acids: CASSPPGTSGGVEQFF. In DNA form, the CDR3 reads TGTGCCAGCAGCCCTCCCGGGACTAGCGGGGGGGTTGAGCAGTTCTTC. The full variable domain, with the rest looked up from reference TRBV9 and TRBJ2-1, is DSGVTQTPKHLITATGQRVTLRCSPRSGDLSVYWYQQSLDQGLQFLIQYYNGEERAKGNILERFSAQQFPDLHSELNLSSLELGDSALYFCASSPPGTSGGVEQFFGPGTRLTVL.

This clone has a handful of counts. The chain joins TRBV19 to TRBJ2-7; TRBD1 is a possible D gene (5 bases). This CDR3 has 14 residues. V dropped 3 bases and J dropped 6 bases, with 15 bases sitting between them. CDR1 LNHDA and CDR2 SQIVND come from the germline V gene (reference sequence). The CDR3 sequence is CASSIQGSSSEQYF. The CDR3 DNA reads TGTGCCAGTAGTATTCAGGGATCTTCGAGCGAGCAGTACTTC.

On this clone itself: The junction departs from germline at one end; a sequencing error may be responsible. The chain has TRBV5-6 and TRBJ2-7, with 9 bases fitting TRBD1. The length of the CDR3 is 15 residues. Germline V gene lookup returns CDR1 SGHDT and CDR2 YYEEEE. As DNA, the CDR3 is TGTGCCAGCTATACCCCGGGACAGGGTTCCTCCGAGCAGTACTTC. Its protein product is CASYTPGQGSSEQYF.

This clone appeared once. The J gene is TRBJ2-1, the V gene TRBV7-2, with 11 bases aligning to TRBD1. This CDR3 comprises 15 residues. Germline loops: CDR1 SGHTA, CDR2 FQGNSA. The V and J ends lost 5 bases and 3 bases, in that order; junction bases with no gene match: 3. CDR3: CASSEGQGGYNEQFF. In DNA, the CDR3 is TGTGCCAGCAGCGAGGGACAGGGGGGCTACAATGAGCAGTTCTTC.

The V call is TRBV18, the J call TRBJ2-3; 9 positions match TRBD1. Trimming cost V 1 base and J 3 bases; bases outside gene matches: 11. CDR3 size: 18 residues. CDR1 KGHSH and CDR2 LQKENI come from the germline V gene. As DNA, the CDR3 is TGTGCCAGCTCACCACTCCATCCGGGACAGGGTCTTACAGATACGCAGTATTTT. Translated: CASSPLHPGQGLTDTQYF.